This record looks at one TCR beta chain sequence and its context. The target antigen is unknown. This sample was included in a study of T cell responses to AZD1222 COVID-19 vaccine. General study findings and limits: Donors skewed white British and female; clonal diversity was possibly underestimated. The span of vaccine-associated CD4 TCRs extended across spike, with dominance at 160-218 and 743-854. It was only six AZD1222 recipients who were seropositive at baseline.

Whether given at about 4 or about 12 weeks, second doses were pooled. The germline V gene encodes CDR1 MNHEY and CDR2 SVGEGT. The CDR3 loop spans 16 amino acids. Trimming at V came to 2 bases and at J to 8 bases, leaving 10 bases not matched to a gene. The data were produced by immunoSEQ multiplex PCR, yet TCRdb's version contains in-frame clones alone and is incomplete. This sample has about 140,000 clones, with 90% found just once. Sample: peripheral blood, taken 28 days after the second AZD1222 dose. This rearrangement joins TRBV6-2 or TRBV6-3 to TRBJ2-1, with 9 bases fitting TRBD2. This sequence originates from an adult who received the AZD1222 COVID-19 vaccine. The CDR3, as DNA: TGTGCCAGCAGTTACGGGGCTAGCGGGATTATCTATGAGCAGTTCTTC. Amino acid sequence: CASSYGASGIIYEQFF.